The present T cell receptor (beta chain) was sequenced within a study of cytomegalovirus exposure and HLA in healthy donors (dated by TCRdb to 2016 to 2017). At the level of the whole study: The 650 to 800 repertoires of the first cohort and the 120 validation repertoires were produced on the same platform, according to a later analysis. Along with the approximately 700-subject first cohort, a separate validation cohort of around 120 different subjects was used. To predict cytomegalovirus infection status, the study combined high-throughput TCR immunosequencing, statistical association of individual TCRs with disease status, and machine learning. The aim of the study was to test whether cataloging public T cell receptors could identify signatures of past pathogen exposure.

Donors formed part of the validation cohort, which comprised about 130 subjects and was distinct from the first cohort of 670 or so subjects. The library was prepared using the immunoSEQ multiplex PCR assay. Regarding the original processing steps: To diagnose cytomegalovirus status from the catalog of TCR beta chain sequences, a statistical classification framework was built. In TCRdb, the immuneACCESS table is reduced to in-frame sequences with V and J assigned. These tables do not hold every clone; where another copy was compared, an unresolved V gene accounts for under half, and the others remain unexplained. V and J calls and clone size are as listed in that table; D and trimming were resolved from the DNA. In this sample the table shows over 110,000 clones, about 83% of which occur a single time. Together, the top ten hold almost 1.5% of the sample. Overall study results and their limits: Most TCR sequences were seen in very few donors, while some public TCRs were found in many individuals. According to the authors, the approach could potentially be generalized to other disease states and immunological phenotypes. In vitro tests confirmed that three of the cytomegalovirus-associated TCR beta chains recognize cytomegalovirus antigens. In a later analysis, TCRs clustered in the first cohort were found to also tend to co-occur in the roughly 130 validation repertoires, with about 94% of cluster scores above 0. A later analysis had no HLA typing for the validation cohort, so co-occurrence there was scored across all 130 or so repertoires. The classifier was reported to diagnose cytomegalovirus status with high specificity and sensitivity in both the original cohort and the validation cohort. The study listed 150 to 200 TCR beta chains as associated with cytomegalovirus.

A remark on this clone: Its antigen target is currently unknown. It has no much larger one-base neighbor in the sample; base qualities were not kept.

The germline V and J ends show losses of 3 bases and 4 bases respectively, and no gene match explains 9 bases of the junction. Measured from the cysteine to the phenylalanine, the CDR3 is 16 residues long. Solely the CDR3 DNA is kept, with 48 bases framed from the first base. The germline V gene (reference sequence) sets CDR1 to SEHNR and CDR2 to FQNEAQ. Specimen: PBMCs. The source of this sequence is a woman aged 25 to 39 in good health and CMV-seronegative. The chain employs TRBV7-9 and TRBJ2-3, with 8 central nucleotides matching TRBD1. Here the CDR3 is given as CASSFGQGIPSDTQYF. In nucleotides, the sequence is TGTGCCAGCAGCTTCGGACAGGGTATTCCTTCAGATACGCAGTATTTT.